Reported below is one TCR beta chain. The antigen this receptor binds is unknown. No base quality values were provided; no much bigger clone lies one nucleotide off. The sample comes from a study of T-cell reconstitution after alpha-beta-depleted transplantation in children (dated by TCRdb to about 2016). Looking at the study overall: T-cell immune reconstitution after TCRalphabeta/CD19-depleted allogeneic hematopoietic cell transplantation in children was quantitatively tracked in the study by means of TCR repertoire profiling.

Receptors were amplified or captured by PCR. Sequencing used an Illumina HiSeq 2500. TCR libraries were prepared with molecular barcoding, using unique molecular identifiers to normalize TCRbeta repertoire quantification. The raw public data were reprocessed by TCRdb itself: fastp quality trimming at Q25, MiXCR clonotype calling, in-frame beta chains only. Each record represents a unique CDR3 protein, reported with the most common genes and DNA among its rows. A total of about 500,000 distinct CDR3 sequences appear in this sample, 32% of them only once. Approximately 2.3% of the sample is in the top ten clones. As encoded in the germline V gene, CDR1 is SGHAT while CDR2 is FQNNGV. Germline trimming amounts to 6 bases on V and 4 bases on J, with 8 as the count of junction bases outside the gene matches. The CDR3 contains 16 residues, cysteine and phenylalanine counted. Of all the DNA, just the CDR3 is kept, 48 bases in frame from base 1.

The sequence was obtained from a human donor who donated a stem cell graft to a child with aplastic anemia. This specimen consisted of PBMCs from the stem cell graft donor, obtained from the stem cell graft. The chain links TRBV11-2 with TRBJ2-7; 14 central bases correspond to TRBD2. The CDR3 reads CASRPPGLAGVYEQYF. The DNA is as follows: TGTGCCAGCAGACCTCCGGGACTAGCGGGAGTTTACGAGCAGTACTTC.